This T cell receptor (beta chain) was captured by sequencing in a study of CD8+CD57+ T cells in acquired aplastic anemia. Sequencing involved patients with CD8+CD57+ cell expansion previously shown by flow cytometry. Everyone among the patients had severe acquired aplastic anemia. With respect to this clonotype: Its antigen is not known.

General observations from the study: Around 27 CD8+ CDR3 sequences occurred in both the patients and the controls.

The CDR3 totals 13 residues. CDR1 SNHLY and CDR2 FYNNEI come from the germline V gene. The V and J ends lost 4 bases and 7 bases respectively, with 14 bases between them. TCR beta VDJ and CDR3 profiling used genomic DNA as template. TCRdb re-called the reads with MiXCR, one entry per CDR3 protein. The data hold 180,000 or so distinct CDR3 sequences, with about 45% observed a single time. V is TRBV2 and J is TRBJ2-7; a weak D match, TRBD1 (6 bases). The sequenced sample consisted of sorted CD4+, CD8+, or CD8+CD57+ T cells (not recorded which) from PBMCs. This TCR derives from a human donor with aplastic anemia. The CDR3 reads CASSGRGGGEQYF. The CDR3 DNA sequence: TGTGCCAGCAGTGGCCGAGGGGGTGGGGAGCAGTACTTC.